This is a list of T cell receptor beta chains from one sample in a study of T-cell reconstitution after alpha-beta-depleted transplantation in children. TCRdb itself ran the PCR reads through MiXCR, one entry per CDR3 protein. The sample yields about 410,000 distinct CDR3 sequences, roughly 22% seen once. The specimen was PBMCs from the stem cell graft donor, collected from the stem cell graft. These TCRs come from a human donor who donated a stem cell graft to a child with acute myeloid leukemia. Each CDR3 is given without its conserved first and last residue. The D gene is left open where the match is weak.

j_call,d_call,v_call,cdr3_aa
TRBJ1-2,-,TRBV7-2,ASSLTTVNYGYT
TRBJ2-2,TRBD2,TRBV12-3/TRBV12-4,ASSFVAGVTGELF
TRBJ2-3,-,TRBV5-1,ASSLVDRSTDTQY
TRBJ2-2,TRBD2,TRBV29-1,RASWASGHTGELF
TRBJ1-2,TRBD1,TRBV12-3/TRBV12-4,ASSLGTGGHGYT
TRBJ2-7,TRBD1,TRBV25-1,ASSKRQGAGEQY
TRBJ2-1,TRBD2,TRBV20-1,SLAGGFGEQF
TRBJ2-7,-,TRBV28,ASSPRAGQY
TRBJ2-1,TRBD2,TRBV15,ATSFGTSGSRNEQF
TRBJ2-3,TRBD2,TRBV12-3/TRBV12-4,ASISGGANTDTQY
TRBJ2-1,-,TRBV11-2,ASSHSSDEQF
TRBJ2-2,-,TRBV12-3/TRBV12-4,AGGTNTGELF
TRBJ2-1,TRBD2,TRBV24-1,ATRTSGNYNEQF
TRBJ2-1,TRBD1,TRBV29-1,SVEDIGGQGVYNEQF
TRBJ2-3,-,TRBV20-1,SARVGDTQY
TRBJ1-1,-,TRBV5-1,ASSSGTLRTEAF
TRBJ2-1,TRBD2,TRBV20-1,SASGLAGGYNEQF
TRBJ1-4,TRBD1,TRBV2,ASRYDRGIANEKLF
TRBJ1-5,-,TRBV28,ATTGGASNQPQH
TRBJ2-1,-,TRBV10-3,AISESVSGPYNEQF
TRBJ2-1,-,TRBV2,ASSEGGITYNEQF
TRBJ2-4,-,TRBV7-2,ASTRGGSGNIQY
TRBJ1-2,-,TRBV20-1,SAKGDFYGYT
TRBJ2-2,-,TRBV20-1,SAYSGTGELF
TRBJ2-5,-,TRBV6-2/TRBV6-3,ASSRTQTEETQY
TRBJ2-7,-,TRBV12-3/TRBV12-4,ASSSSGAGEQY
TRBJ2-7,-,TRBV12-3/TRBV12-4,ASSLVSPEQY
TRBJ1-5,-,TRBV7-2,ASSADRYSNQPQH
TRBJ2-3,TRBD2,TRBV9,ASSVVIAGVGDTQY
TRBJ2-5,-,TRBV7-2,ASSRSGGGGGETQY
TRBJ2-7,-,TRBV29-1,SVGASYEQY
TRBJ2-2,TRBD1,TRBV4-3,ASTQGQGLGELF
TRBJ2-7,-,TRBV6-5,ASSYADRQY
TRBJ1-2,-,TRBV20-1,SARGDMYGYT
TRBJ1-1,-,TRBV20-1,SARVGHNTEAF
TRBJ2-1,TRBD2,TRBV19,ASSMHAGDSYNEQF
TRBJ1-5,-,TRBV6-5,ASSSRTARVENQPQH
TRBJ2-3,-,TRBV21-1,ASSKAPLTDTQY
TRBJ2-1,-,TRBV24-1,ATSGSVGLGIEQF
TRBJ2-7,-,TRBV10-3,AISDPTIYEQY
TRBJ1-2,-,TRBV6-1,ASRPRGRYGYT
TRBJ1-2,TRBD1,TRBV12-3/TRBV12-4,ASSFQGAQPVYGYT
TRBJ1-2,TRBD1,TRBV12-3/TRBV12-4,ASSPTGAYGYT
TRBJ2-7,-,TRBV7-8,ASSRGFQPTYEQY